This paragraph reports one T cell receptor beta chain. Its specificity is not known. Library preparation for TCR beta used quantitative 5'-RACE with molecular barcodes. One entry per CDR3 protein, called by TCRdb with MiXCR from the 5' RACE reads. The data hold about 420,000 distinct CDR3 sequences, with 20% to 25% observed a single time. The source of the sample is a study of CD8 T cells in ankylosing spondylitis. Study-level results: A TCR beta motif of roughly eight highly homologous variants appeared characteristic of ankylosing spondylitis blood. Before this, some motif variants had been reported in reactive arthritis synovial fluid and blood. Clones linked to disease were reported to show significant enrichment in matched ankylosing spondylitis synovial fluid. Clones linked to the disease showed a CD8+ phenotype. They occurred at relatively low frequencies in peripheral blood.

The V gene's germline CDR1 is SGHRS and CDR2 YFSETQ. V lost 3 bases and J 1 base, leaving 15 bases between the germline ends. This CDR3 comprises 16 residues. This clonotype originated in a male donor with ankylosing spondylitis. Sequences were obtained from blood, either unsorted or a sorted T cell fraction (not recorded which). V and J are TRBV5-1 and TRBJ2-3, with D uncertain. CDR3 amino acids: CASSSQQRPGTDTQYF. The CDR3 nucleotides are TGCGCCAGCAGCTCCCAGCAGCGACCCGGCACAGATACGCAGTATTTT.